The TCR beta chain under discussion was sequenced for a study of blood T cell repertoires in COVID-19. In the study overall: The United States, Italy and Spain provided the acute and convalescent COVID-19 samples. The cDNA or gDNA used as material had been derived from T cells, B-cell-depleted T cells, or PBMCs.

Original analysis: Estimation of nucleated cell counts relied on the amplification of reference gene primers. The assay was immunoSEQ multiplex PCR, and TCRdb's table has in-frame clones only and misses some. V, J and clone size reflect that table, while D and trimming were determined from the DNA. Found here are approximately 200,000 clones, 80% to 85% of them singletons; the top ten hold roughly 2.4%. CDR3 size: 11 residues. Trimming took 3 bases from V and 10 from J, leaving 12 bases between them. Germline values: CDR1 DFQATT, CDR2 SNEGSKA (reference sequence). The V call is TRBV20-1, the J call TRBJ1-1; no reliable D call. Specimen: peripheral blood. This sequence originates from a woman aged 55-69 years with acute or convalescent COVID-19. The CDR3 loop reads CSASPESTAFF. The CDR3, as DNA: TGCAGTGCTAGTCCTGAGTCCACAGCTTTCTTT.